Detailed here is one T cell receptor beta chain. This clonotype was recorded many times. Its antigen remains undetermined. Base-call qualities are not available, and no considerably larger clone is one nucleotide away. Trimming takes 0 bases off V and 3 bases off J; junction bases not matched to a gene: 19. Its CDR3 holds 21 amino acids, cysteine through phenylalanine. Only CDR3 DNA is held: 63 bases, read in frame from base 1. Sequences DFQATT (CDR1) and SNEGSKA (CDR2) are obtained from the germline V gene (reference sequence). This entry is derived from a study of spatial heterogeneity in lung cancer (dated by TCRdb to about 2019). Background for the entire study: Beta-chain transcripts were consistently detected in greater numbers than alpha-chain transcripts, which likely reflected higher beta-chain transcript abundance. A strong correlation was found between TCR transcript counts in tumor regions and a T cell transcriptional module score from matched bulk RNA-seq. In the raw uncorrected reads, each unique combination of TCR and UMI appeared more than ten times on average. In non-small cell lung cancer, the study quantitatively compared TCR alpha and beta repertoires across several tumor regions, matched nontumor lung, and blood. Nonsynonymous mutation counts, determined by whole-exome sequencing of tumor tissue, were related to TCR repertoire features. Both alpha and beta chains were TCR-sequenced in samples taken at surgery, namely 220 tumor regions, around 64 matched nontumor lung samples and 45 to 60 PBMC samples.

Receptors were amplified or captured by 5' RACE. TCRdb names NextSeq 500 as the instrument used. To allow correction of PCR and sequencing errors, the TCR library protocol tagged every TCR cDNA molecule with a unique molecular identifier. As for the original processing: Decombinator tools were used for TCR identification, UMI-based error correction and CDR3 extraction. Expanded TCRs were defined as those above a frequency of 2 per 1,000, corresponding to the top 1% of the tumor frequency distribution. Expanded tumor TCRs statistically deemed absent (corrected P<0.05) from at least one tumor region were classed as regional, and all other expanded tumor TCRs were classed as ubiquitous. Renyi diversity was computed with the R vegan package after each repertoire had been subsampled 100 times to 5,000 TCRs. CDR3 similarity networks were constructed using string-kernel similarity of amino acid triplets, with links drawn between CDR3s whose pairwise similarity was above 0.82. In-frame beta chains were kept once TCRdb had trimmed the public reads at Q25 with fastp and called clones with MiXCR. Each record represents a unique CDR3 protein, reported with the most common genes and DNA among its rows. The V and J calls were determined by TCRdb, not by the authors. The sample yields about 100,000 distinct CDR3 sequences; 4.4% were counted once. Around 20% of the sample is taken by the ten largest.

What the study reported, not specific to this receptor: The tumor nonsynonymous mutation count correlated with the number of expanded intratumoral alpha and beta TCRs. TCR-seq was estimated to cover only roughly 7% of tumor T cells for alpha chains and about 13% for beta chains. Counts of ubiquitous and regional expanded TCRs correlated with counts of ubiquitous and regional nonsynonymous mutations, respectively. Confirming at a functional level the hypothesis that regional TCRs recognize regional mutations was considered to require additional single-cell paired TCR alpha and beta sequencing.

According to the study, the label for this sample's time point signals: sample taken at primary tumor resection. Samples were obtained from approximately 72 patients with early-stage, untreated non-small cell lung cancer from the lung TRACERx cohort. TCR sequencing used whole RNA extracted from tumor and nontumor lung tissue, or from cryopreserved PBMC samples, without cell sorting. A patient was chosen for TCR sequencing only when enough RNA was available from at least two tumor regions. Tumor and adjacent nontumor lung specimens were reviewed by a lung pathologist before selection. The sample in question was lung tumor tissue, obtained at surgery. The clonotype originates from a male donor with early-stage non-small cell lung cancer. The sequence is built from TRBV20-1 and TRBJ2-1; 11 nucleotides in the junction match TRBD2. The bases read TGCAGTGCTAGAGATTGGCGACTAGCGGGATATTCTGGGGAGGACTACAATGAGCAGTTCTTC. This sequence encodes CSARDWRLAGYSGEDYNEQFF.